A single TCR beta chain is shown here with its context. What it recognizes is unknown. This entry belongs to a study of cytomegalovirus exposure and HLA in healthy donors. Study-level findings and limits: Using the classifier, cytomegalovirus status was reportedly diagnosed with high specificity and sensitivity. Researchers counted roughly 150 TCR beta chains as cytomegalovirus-associated.

Libraries were prepared by immunoSEQ multiplex PCR; TCRdb keeps only in-frame clonotypes and omits some of them. In the table there are about 55,000 clones, about 93% of which are singletons. This clonotype was obtained from a man aged 18-30 years in good health and CMV-seronegative. Sequencing was done on a sample of PBMCs.

The DNA of the CDR3 is TGTGCCAGCAGCTTAGTAAGTTGGCAGGGGGCCGGGCGAGGGCATCAGCCCCAGCATTTT. This encodes CASSLVSWQGAGRGHQPQHF. The gene calls are TRBV7-8 and TRBJ1-5; 8 nucleotides match TRBD1. V shed 1 base, J shed 5 bases, and the junction held 19 bases outside the gene matches. The CDR3 is 20 residues long. In germline, CDR1 is SGHVS, CDR2 FQNEAQ.